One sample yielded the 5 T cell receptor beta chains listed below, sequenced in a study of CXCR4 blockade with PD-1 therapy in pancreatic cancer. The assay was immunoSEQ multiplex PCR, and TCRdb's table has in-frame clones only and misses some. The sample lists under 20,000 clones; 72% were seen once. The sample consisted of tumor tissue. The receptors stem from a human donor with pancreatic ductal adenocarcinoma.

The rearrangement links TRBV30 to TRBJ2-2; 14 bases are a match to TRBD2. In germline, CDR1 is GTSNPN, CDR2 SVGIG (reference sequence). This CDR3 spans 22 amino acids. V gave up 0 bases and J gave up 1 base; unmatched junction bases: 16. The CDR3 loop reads CAWSVRGLAGGLPFLNTGELFF. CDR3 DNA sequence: TGTGCCTGGAGTGTACGAGGACTAGCGGGAGGCCTGCCCTTTTTGAACACCGGGGAGCTGTTTTTT.

The CDR3, as DNA: TGTGCCAGTAGCTCCGGGACAGGCAATCAGCCCCAGCATTTT. It codes for CASSSGTGNQPQHF. The chain joins TRBV19 to TRBJ1-5, with TRBD1 matching over 7 bases. V was clipped by 6 bases and J by 2 bases; unmatched bases: 4. This CDR3 has 14 residues. The germline V gene has CDR1 LNHDA and CDR2 SQIVND (reference sequence).

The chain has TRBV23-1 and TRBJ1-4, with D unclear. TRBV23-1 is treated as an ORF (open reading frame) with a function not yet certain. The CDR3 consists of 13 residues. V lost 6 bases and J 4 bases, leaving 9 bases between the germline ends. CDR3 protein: CASSQGINEKLFF. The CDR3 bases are TGCGCCAGCAGCCAAGGGATTAATGAAAAACTGTTTTTT.

CDR3 nucleotides: TGTGCCAGCAGCGTAGAGGCTAGCGGGAGGTGGTACAATGAGCAGTTCTTC. Translation: CASSVEASGRWYNEQFF. The J gene is TRBJ2-1, the V gene TRBV9; 11 nucleotides match TRBD2. Trimming at V came to 0 bases and at J to 4 bases, leaving 6 bases not matched to a gene. The CDR3 is made up of 17 amino acids. The germline gives CDR1 SGDLS, CDR2 YYNGEE.

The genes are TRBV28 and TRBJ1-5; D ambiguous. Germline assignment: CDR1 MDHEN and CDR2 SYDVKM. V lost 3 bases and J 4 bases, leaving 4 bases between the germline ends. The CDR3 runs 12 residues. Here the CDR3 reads CASSFGNQPQHF. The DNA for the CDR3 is TGTGCCAGCAGTTTTGGAAATCAGCCCCAGCATTTT.